This T cell receptor beta chain came from a study of cytomegalovirus exposure and HLA in healthy donors. Study context: The study placed 70% to 90% of its approximately 360 genotyped donors in the Caucasian-associated ancestry cluster. Study-wide points: The CMV antigen specificity of three CMV-associated chains was confirmed through in vitro analysis. Several top significant clusters appeared, in a later analysis, to be linked to common viral pathogens. TCR beta V- and J-gene trimming was later associated with a missense DCLRE1C variant.

Vbeta (60) and Jbeta (13) primers were used in the PCR. Generated by immunoSEQ multiplex PCR, the TCRdb table keeps only in-frame clones and is missing some. The table has tens of thousands of clones, roughly 84% seen once. CDR3 length equals 14 residues. With 9 bases removed from V and 2 bases from J, the gap between germline ends came to 14 bases. Germline assignment: CDR1 LNHDA and CDR2 SQIVND (reference sequence). Worth noting for this clone: The antigen is undetermined.

Specimen: PBMCs. This rearrangement joins TRBV19 to TRBJ1-5, with no clear D. This TCR derives from a man between 18 and 35 years old in good health and CMV-seronegative. CDR3 DNA sequence: TGTGCCAGCGGGATGGGTGGAGGCAATCAGCCCCAGCATTTT. This encodes CASGMGGGNQPQHF.